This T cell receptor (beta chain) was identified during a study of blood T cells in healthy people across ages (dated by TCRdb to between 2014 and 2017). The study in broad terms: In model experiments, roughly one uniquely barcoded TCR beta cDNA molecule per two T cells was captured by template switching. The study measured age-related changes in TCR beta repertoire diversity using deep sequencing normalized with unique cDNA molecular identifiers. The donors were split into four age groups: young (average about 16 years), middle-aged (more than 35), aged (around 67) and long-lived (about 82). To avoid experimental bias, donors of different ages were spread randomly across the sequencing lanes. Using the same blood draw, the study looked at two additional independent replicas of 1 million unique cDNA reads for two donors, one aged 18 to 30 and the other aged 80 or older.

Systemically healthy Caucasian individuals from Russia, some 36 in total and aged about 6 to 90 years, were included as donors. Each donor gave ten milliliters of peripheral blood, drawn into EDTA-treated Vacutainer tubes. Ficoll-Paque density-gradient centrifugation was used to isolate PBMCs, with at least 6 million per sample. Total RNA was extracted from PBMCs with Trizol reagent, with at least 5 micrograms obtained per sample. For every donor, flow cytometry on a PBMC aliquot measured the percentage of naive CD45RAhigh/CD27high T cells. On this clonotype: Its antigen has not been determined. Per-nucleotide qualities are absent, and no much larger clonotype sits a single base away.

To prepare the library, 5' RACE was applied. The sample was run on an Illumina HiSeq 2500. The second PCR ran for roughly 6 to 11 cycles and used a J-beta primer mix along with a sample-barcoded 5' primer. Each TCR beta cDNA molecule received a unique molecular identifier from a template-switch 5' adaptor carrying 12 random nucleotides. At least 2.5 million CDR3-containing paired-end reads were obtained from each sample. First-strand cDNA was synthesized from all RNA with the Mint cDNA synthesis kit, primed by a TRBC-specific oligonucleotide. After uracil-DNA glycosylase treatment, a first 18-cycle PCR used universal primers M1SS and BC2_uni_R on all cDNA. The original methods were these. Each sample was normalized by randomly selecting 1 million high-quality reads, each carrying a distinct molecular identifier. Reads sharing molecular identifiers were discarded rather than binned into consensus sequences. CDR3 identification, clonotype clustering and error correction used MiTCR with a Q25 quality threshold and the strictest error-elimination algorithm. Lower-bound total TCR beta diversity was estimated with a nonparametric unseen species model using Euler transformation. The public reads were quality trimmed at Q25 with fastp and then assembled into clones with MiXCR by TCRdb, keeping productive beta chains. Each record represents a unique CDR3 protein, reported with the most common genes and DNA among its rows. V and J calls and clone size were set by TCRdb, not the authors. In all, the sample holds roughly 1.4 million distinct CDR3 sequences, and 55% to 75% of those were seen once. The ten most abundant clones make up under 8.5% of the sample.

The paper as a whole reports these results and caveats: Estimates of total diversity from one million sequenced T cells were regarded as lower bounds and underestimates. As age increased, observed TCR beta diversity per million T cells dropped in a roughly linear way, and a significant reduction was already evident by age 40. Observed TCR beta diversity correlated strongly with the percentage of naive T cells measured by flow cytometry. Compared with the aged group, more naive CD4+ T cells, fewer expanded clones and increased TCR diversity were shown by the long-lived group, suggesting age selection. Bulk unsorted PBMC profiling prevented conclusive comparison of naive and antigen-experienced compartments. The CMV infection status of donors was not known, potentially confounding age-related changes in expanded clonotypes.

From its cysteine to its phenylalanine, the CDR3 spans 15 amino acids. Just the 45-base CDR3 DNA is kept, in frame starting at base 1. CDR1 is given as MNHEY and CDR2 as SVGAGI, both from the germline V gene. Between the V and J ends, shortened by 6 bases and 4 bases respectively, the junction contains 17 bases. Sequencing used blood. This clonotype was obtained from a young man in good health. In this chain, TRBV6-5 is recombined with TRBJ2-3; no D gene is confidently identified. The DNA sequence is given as TGTGCCAGCAGACCTGCCCCCGGTTATTCAGATACGCAGTATTTT. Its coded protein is CASRPAPGYSDTQYF.